This is a list of T cell receptor beta chains from one sample in a study of early T cells in non-severe SARS-CoV-2 infection. TCRdb re-derived calls from the 5' RACE reads in MiXCR, one entry per CDR3 protein. The table records approximately 110,000 distinct CDR3 sequences, about 15% of them present only once. The material sequenced was whole blood. Source of these receptors: an adult who was a healthcare worker with PCR-confirmed SARS-CoV-2 infection or an uninfected control (not recorded which). CDR3s include the opening cysteine and the closing phenylalanine or tryptophan. D genes are given only for firm matches. Clone size, where shown, is once, few, many, or a class for clones that have expanded.

V gene	D gene	J gene	CDR3 length	clone size	CDR3 protein	CDR3 DNA
TRBV30	TRBD1	TRBJ2-2	16	NA	CAFRDRGLVDTGELFF	TGTGCCTTCCGGGACAGGGGATTGGTAGACACCGGGGAGCTGTTTTTT
TRBV20-1	NA	TRBJ2-5	13	few	CSARDTGKKTQYF	TGCAGTGCTAGAGATACAGGGAAAAAGACCCAGTACTTC
TRBV6-5	TRBD1	TRBJ1-6	14	few	CATALDRDYSPLHF	TGTGCCACCGCATTGGACAGGGACTATTCACCCCTCCACTTT
TRBV10-3	TRBD1	TRBJ1-1	14	NA	CAISEGQENTEAFF	TGTGCCATCAGTGAAGGACAGGAGAACACTGAAGCTTTCTTT
TRBV10-2	NA	TRBJ1-1	18	few	CASSERSRGLIPSPEAFF	TGCGCCAGCAGTGAGAGGAGCAGGGGACTAATACCCTCACCTGAAGCTTTCTTT
TRBV12-3/TRBV12-4	NA	TRBJ1-1	11	few	CASTFGQEAFF	TGTGCCAGCACCTTCGGACAGGAAGCTTTCTTT
TRBV3-1	NA	TRBJ1-2	13	few	CASSPDTDYGYTF	TGTGCCAGCAGTCCGGACACGGATTATGGCTACACCTTC
TRBV4-2	TRBD2	TRBJ2-3	17	NA	CASSPSPGLASRDTQYF	TGTGCCAGCAGCCCTTCACCGGGACTAGCAAGTCGAGATACGCAGTATTTT
TRBV5-1	NA	TRBJ2-7	15	few	CASSLEGLGFNEQYF	TGCGCCAGCAGCTTGGAGGGCCTTGGATTCAACGAGCAGTACTTC
TRBV29-1	TRBD2	TRBJ2-1	15	NA	CSAVLAGGNSDEQFF	TGCAGCGCCGTACTAGCGGGGGGAAATTCCGATGAGCAGTTCTTC
TRBV4-2	NA	TRBJ2-1	15	NA	CASSQGLTRDNEQFF	TGTGCCAGCAGCCAAGGCCTTACTAGAGACAATGAGCAGTTCTTC
TRBV12-3/TRBV12-4	NA	TRBJ2-7	11	NA	CASSRGRKQYF	TGTGCCAGCAGTCGGGGGAGAAAGCAGTACTTC
TRBV27	NA	TRBJ2-7	15	many	CASSPTGQIYYEQYF	TGTGCCAGCAGTCCCACGGGACAAATTTACTACGAGCAGTACTTC
TRBV7-9	NA	TRBJ1-4	16	few	CASSPDVGGLNEKLFF	TGTGCCAGCAGCCCCGACGTGGGGGGGCTTAATGAAAAACTGTTTTTT
TRBV11-2	TRBD2	TRBJ2-1	15	few	CASSARTSGGNEQFF	TGTGCCAGCAGCGCCCGGACTAGCGGGGGTAATGAGCAGTTCTTC
TRBV12-3/TRBV12-4	NA	TRBJ1-1	14	NA	CASSLRAVNTEAFF	TGTGCCAGCAGTTTAAGAGCCGTGAACACTGAAGCTTTCTTT
TRBV5-7	TRBD1	TRBJ2-7	15	few	CASSPWTGGVSEQYF	TGTGCCAGCAGCCCTTGGACAGGGGGGGTCTCCGAGCAGTACTTC
TRBV9	NA	TRBJ2-3	15	many	CASSVVPQNTDTQYF	TGTGCCAGCAGCGTAGTCCCACAGAACACAGATACGCAGTATTTT
TRBV7-3	NA	TRBJ1-2	15	few	CASSLTRDDNYGYTF	TGTGCCAGCAGCCTAACCCGGGACGACAACTATGGCTACACCTTC
TRBV11-2	NA	TRBJ2-7	13	NA	CASSLGQLYEQYF	TGTGCCAGCAGCTTAGGACAGTTGTACGAGCAGTACTTC
TRBV5-1	NA	TRBJ1-2	14	few	CASTPLGERHGYTF	TGCGCCAGTACTCCGCTCGGGGAGAGACATGGCTACACCTTC
TRBV29-1	NA	TRBJ1-1	10	NA	CSVGDTEASF	TGCAGCGTTGGTGACACTGAAGCTTCCTTT
TRBV19	NA	TRBJ2-6	16	NA	CASSTPTISGANVLTF	TGTGCCAGTAGTACGCCTACGATCTCTGGGGCCAACGTCCTGACTTTC
TRBV5-1	NA	TRBJ2-7	15	few	CASSSGELLRDEQYF	TGCGCCAGCAGCAGTGGGGAACTACTACGGGACGAGCAGTACTTC
TRBV7-2	NA	TRBJ2-4	13	many	CASSPGNVDIQYF	TGTGCCAGCAGCCCGGGAAACGTGGACATTCAGTACTTC
TRBV5-1	NA	TRBJ2-1	14	NA	CASSWDGQLNEQFF	TGCGCCAGCAGCTGGGATGGGCAACTCAATGAGCAGTTCTTC
TRBV5-1	NA	TRBJ2-7	12	NA	CASSLGAYEQYF	TGCGCCAGCAGCTTGGGGGCCTACGAGCAGTACTTC
TRBV7-2	TRBD2	TRBJ2-3	13	NA	CASSMGRGKRQYF	TGTGCCAGCAGTATGGGGAGGGGTAAGAGGCAGTATTTT
TRBV7-7	TRBD2	TRBJ2-5	15	many	CASSDSGGTQETQYF	TGTGCCAGCAGCGACAGCGGGGGCACCCAAGAGACCCAGTACTTC
TRBV29-1	NA	TRBJ1-1	14	few	CSVEVSGVGTEAFF	TGCAGCGTTGAAGTGTCGGGGGTTGGCACTGAAGCTTTCTTT
TRBV2	NA	TRBJ2-2	13	few	CASILAATGELFF	TGTGCCAGCATACTAGCAGCAACCGGGGAGCTGTTTTTT
TRBV7-9	NA	TRBJ1-1	13	many	CASSLQANTEAFF	TGTGCCAGCAGCTTACAAGCGAACACTGAAGCTTTCTTT
TRBV4-2	NA	TRBJ2-5	15	NA	CASSQVGAFQETQYF	TGTGCCAGCAGCCAAGTCGGGGCGTTCCAAGAGACCCAGTACTTC
TRBV27	NA	TRBJ1-2	13	few	CASSLDRNYGYTF	TGTGCCAGCAGTTTAGATCGTAACTATGGCTACACCTTC
TRBV2	NA	TRBJ1-1	11	NA	CASSDRRGMPF	TGTGCCAGCAGTGATAGGCGGGGTATGCCATTT